This T cell receptor (beta chain) is from a study of Graves' ophthalmopathy and Graves' hyperthyroidism. Study conclusions and caveats: Ophthalmopathy progression was predicted with about 71% sensitivity and approximately 79% specificity.

This clonotype occurred once. Its antigen remains unidentified. Beta-chain TCR CDR3 regions were amplified from RNA transcripts. First-round RT-PCR used HTBI primers; second-round multiplex PCR followed. TCRdb analysed the multiplex PCR reads with MiXCR anew, one entry per CDR3 protein. The table includes around 660,000 distinct CDR3 sequences, 35% to 50% detected once. CDR3 length equals 14 residues. Unmatched junction bases numbered 13, after V lost 10 bases and J lost 4 bases. The germline gives CDR1 ENHRY, CDR2 SYGVKD. The V and J genes are TRBV10-3 and TRBJ2-7, with 7 bases fitting TRBD2. The material sequenced was peripheral blood. The clonotype was recovered from an adult man with Graves' ophthalmopathy. CDR3 sequence (DNA): TGTGCCAGCGAGGGCGGGGGTGGCGAGTACGAGCAGTACTTC. This codes for CASEGGGGEYEQYF.